Below, 4 T cell receptor beta chains from the same sample are listed, as sequenced in a study of CD8+ T cells in alopecia areata. The treatment denotes: oral pan-JAK inhibitor, 5-10 mg twice daily. Once RNA had been extracted, it was reverse transcribed into cDNA to act as the sequencing template. Here immunoSEQ multiplex PCR was the method, and the copy in TCRdb shows in-frame clones only, minus some. The sample consists of 150,000 to 200,000 clones, around three fifths of them appearing once. This specimen consisted of CD4+ T cells sorted from blood, obtained around week 50, from a patient treated with tofacitinib. These receptors were taken from a human donor with alopecia areata.

The V call is TRBV27, the J call TRBJ1-6, with a weak D call TRBD1 (5 bases). The CDR3 loop spans 14 amino acids. The ends were cut back, 6 bases at V and 9 bases at J, with 15 bases in the middle. CDR1 and CDR2 (germline): MNHEY, SMNVEV (reference sequence). The CDR3 protein is CASRSWGGGSPLHF. DNA for the CDR3: TGTGCCAGCAGATCCTGGGGGGGAGGTTCACCCCTCCACTTT.

This clone was seen just once. J is TRBJ2-7 and V is TRBV18; D remains unclear. The V end lost 4 bases, the J end lost 2 bases, and 3 bases lay between the germline ends. The CDR3 has 11 amino acids. The germline V gene encodes CDR1 KGHSH and CDR2 LQKENI. CDR3: CASSLPYEQYF. The CDR3 nucleotides read TGTGCCAGCTCACTTCCCTACGAGCAGTACTTC.

The V gene is TRBV9, the J gene TRBJ2-7, with 11 positions matching TRBD1. CDR3 size: 15 residues. Germline lookup yields CDR1 SGDLS and CDR2 YYNGEE. Trimming took 2 bases from V and 5 from J; bases not matched to a gene: 6. As DNA, the CDR3 is TGTGCCAGCAGCGTCGGGACAGGGGGAATTGACGAGCAGTACTTC. Its translation: CASSVGTGGIDEQYF.

The chain joins TRBV12-5 to TRBJ2-7; D is undetermined. Germline-derived CDR1 and CDR2 are LGHNT and FRNRAP. The CDR3 contains 17 residues. V lost 0 bases to trimming and J lost 2 bases, with 17 bases between them. Here the CDR3 DNA reads TGTGCTAGTGGTTTGGTACTCGACCGTGACAAAACCTACGAGCAGTACTTC. This gives the protein CASGLVLDRDKTYEQYF.